A single sample gave rise to the 7 T cell receptor beta chains below, sequenced in a study of OX40 agonist ivuxolimab in advanced cancers. Clones were read by immunoSEQ multiplex PCR, and TCRdb kept only the in-frame ones, dropping some. This sample carries about 67,000 clones, around 81% of them seen once, and the ten largest clones take about 8.2%. Source: CD4+ or CD8+ T cells sorted from blood, taken in a trial of the OX40 agonist ivuxolimab. The source is an adult with an advanced solid tumor such as melanoma, head and neck, liver or kidney cancer.

This chain links TRBV6-5 with TRBJ2-4; D unresolved. Germline V gene lookup returns CDR1 MNHEY and CDR2 SVGAGI. The V end lost 7 bases, the J end lost 5 bases, and 18 bases lay between the germline ends. The CDR3 is made up of 15 amino acids. CDR3 sequence reads: CASKRDPRTENIQYF. In nucleotides, the CDR3 is TGTGCCAGCAAGCGAGACCCCCGGACGGAAAACATTCAGTACTTC.

The chain uses TRBV28 and TRBJ2-1, with 10 bases matching TRBD2. Per germline, CDR1 MDHEN and CDR2 SYDVKM. With 6 bases clipped from V and 8 bases from J, the junction kept 16 bases outside the gene matches. The CDR3 loop spans 17 amino acids. CDR3 region: CASSLDPASGRGDEQFF. The CDR3 DNA reads TGTGCCAGCAGCCTCGACCCTGCCAGCGGGAGGGGGGATGAGCAGTTCTTC.

The J gene is TRBJ2-6, the V gene TRBV5-1; the D call may be TRBD1 or TRBD2 (5 bases each). Germline lookup yields CDR1 SGHRS and CDR2 YFSETQ. With 0 bases removed from V and 0 bases from J, the gap between germline ends came to 16 bases. This CDR3 is built from 19 residues. CDR3: CASSLEIGGFFSGANVLTF. CDR3 nucleotide sequence: TGCGCCAGCAGCTTGGAAATTGGGGGATTTTTCTCTGGGGCCAACGTCCTGACTTTC. Together with reference TRBV5-1 and TRBJ2-6, the CDR3 gives the full variable domain: KAGVTQTPRYLIKTRGQQVTLSCSPISGHRSVSWYQQTPGQGLQFLFEYFSETQRNKGNFPGRFSGRQFSNSRSEMNVSTLELGDSALYLCASSLEIGGFFSGANVLTFGAGSRLTVL.

The chain recombines TRBV7-8 with TRBJ2-1; D could derive from TRBD1 or TRBD2 (5 bases each). Deletions cut 4 bases from V and 6 bases from J, with 22 bases between. Germline CDR1 reads SGHVS; CDR2 reads FQNEAQ. CDR3 length: 17 amino acids. For the CDR3, the DNA is TGTGCCAGCAGCTCAGAGGGGCTGGGAGTGGGGACCAATGAGCAGTTCTTC. This sequence encodes CASSSEGLGVGTNEQFF.

The chain uses TRBV29-1 and TRBJ2-1; either TRBD1 or TRBD2 may supply D (5 bases each). Looked up from germline, CDR1 is SQVTM and CDR2 is ANQGSEA. V lost 6 bases, J lost 6 bases, and 12 bases lay in between. The CDR3 is 12 residues long. The CDR3 protein is CSVGHGVNEQFF. The CDR3 coding sequence is TGCAGCGTAGGACACGGGGTCAATGAGCAGTTCTTC.

CDR3 residues: CASSLVTNTDTQYF. In DNA, the CDR3 is TGTGCCAGCAGCTTAGTTACAAACACAGATACGCAGTATTTT. The chain carries TRBV7-2 and TRBJ2-3; no clear D. Between the trimmed V and J ends, which lost 1 base and 2 bases, there was a span of 7 bases. CDR3 size: 14 residues. Germline V CDR1 and CDR2: SGHTA, FQGNSA. Variable domain in full (rest from reference TRBV7-2 and TRBJ2-3): GAGVSQSPSNKVTEKGKDVELRCDPISGHTALYWYRQSLGQGLEFLIYFQGNSAPDKSGLPSDRFSAERTGGSVSTLTIQRTQQEDSAVYLCASSLVTNTDTQYFGPGTRLTVL.

The V gene is TRBV29-1, the J gene TRBJ2-5; 12 nucleotides line up with TRBD2. The CDR3 has 17 residues. Germline trimming cut 4 bases from V and 9 bases from J; bases unmatched to any gene: 18. Germline values: CDR1 SQVTM, CDR2 ANQGSEA. The CDR3 nucleotides read TGCAGCGTTGCCATCGGTTGGGCTAGCGGGGGGGGAGGGCCCCAGTACTTC. Its translation: CSVAIGWASGGGGPQYF.